The rows below give T cell receptor beta chains drawn from one sample of a study of T cell changes during pregnancy in multiple sclerosis. Sequencing was performed with immunoSEQ multiplex PCR; in TCRdb, only in-frame clones are kept and a portion is missing. The data contain 33,000 or so clones, around nine tenths of them seen just once; the ten biggest clones take up 5.5% to 7%. The sample was CD8+ T cells from peripheral blood mononuclear cells, taken in the second trimester of pregnancy. The receptors here all came from a female donor with multiple sclerosis, enrolled in a pregnancy study. Each CDR3 is given with its conserved first and last residue. A D gene is named only where the DNA matches it firmly. Size is stated for part of the rows, as once, few or many counts, or as a class when the clone is expanded.

d_gene: TRBD1; j_gene: TRBJ1-6; abundance: NA; v_gene: TRBV6-5; CDR3nt: TGTGCCAGCAGTCGGACAGGGGAAAATTCACCCCTCCACTTT; CDR3aa: CASSRTGENSPLHF
d_gene: NA; j_gene: TRBJ2-1; abundance: NA; v_gene: TRBV4-2; CDR3nt: TGTGCCAGCAGCCAATCATCCGGGTACAATGAGCAGTTCTTC; CDR3aa: CASSQSSGYNEQFF
d_gene: NA; j_gene: TRBJ2-3; abundance: NA; v_gene: TRBV6-4; CDR3nt: TGTGCCAGCAGTGCGCGGGAAACAGATACGCAGTATTTT; CDR3aa: CASSARETDTQYF
d_gene: TRBD2; j_gene: TRBJ2-1; abundance: NA; v_gene: TRBV7-3; CDR3nt: TGTGCCAGCAGCTTGGGGACTAGCGGTGATGAGCAGTTCTTC; CDR3aa: CASSLGTSGDEQFF
d_gene: TRBD2; j_gene: TRBJ2-1; abundance: NA; v_gene: TRBV2; CDR3nt: TGTGCCAGCAGTGTCGGACTAGCGGATAACAATGAGCAGTTCTTC; CDR3aa: CASSVGLADNNEQFF
d_gene: TRBD1; j_gene: TRBJ2-1; abundance: NA; v_gene: TRBV5-6; CDR3nt: TGTGCCAGCAGCTTGGTCGGGACAGAATACAATGAGCAGTTCTTC; CDR3aa: CASSLVGTEYNEQFF
d_gene: NA; j_gene: TRBJ2-7; abundance: few; v_gene: TRBV28; CDR3nt: TGTGCCAGCAGTTCCTTTTCCTACGAGCAGTACTTC; CDR3aa: CASSSFSYEQYF
d_gene: NA; j_gene: TRBJ2-7; abundance: NA; v_gene: TRBV4-3; CDR3nt: TGCGCCAGCAGCCAAGATGAGGGGGGGAGCTCCTACGAGCAGTACTTC; CDR3aa: CASSQDEGGSSYEQYF
d_gene: TRBD1; j_gene: TRBJ2-7; abundance: NA; v_gene: TRBV18; CDR3nt: TGTGCCAGCTCACGCACTGAGGGACAGGCCACGCCCTACGAGCAGTACTTC; CDR3aa: CASSRTEGQATPYEQYF
d_gene: TRBD1; j_gene: TRBJ2-1; abundance: NA; v_gene: TRBV4-3; CDR3nt: TGCGCCAGCAGCCAAGGACAGGGAATATCTTGGGAGCAGTTCTTC; CDR3aa: CASSQGQGISWEQFF
d_gene: NA; j_gene: TRBJ2-3; abundance: NA; v_gene: TRBV6-6; CDR3nt: TGTGCCAGCAGTCGTACTAGCCTTAACACAGATACGCAGTATTTT; CDR3aa: CASSRTSLNTDTQYF
d_gene: TRBD2; j_gene: TRBJ2-1; abundance: NA; v_gene: TRBV4-3; CDR3nt: TGCGCCAGCAGCCAAGTCGGAGCGGGAACCTACAATGAGCAGTTCTTC; CDR3aa: CASSQVGAGTYNEQFF
d_gene: NA; j_gene: TRBJ1-1; abundance: once; v_gene: TRBV7-9; CDR3nt: TGTGCCAGCAGCTCCCGGACAGAGAACACTGAAGCTTTCTTT; CDR3aa: CASSSRTENTEAFF
d_gene: NA; j_gene: TRBJ1-5; abundance: once; v_gene: TRBV10-3; CDR3nt: TGTGCCATCAGTGGGGAGACCGCTAGCAATCAGCCCCAGCATTTT; CDR3aa: CAISGETASNQPQHF
d_gene: TRBD2; j_gene: TRBJ2-7; abundance: medium-sized; v_gene: TRBV4-3; CDR3nt: TGCGCCAGCAGCCAAGATCCGGGAGGGCCCTACGAGCAGTACTTC; CDR3aa: CASSQDPGGPYEQYF
d_gene: NA; j_gene: TRBJ1-1; abundance: NA; v_gene: TRBV4-1; CDR3nt: TGCGCCAGCAGCCAAGATCCAGGGGTCTCGAACACTGAAGCTTTCTTT; CDR3aa: CASSQDPGVSNTEAFF
d_gene: TRBD2; j_gene: TRBJ2-3; abundance: NA; v_gene: TRBV15; CDR3nt: TGTGCCACCAGCGGGGTACTAGCGACAGATACGCAGTATTTT; CDR3aa: CATSGVLATDTQYF
d_gene: TRBD2; j_gene: TRBJ2-3; abundance: NA; v_gene: TRBV25-1; CDR3nt: TGTGCCAGCAGTGAGACTGGTAGCGGGGTCACAGATACGCAGTATTTT; CDR3aa: CASSETGSGVTDTQYF
d_gene: NA; j_gene: TRBJ2-5; abundance: once; v_gene: TRBV11-2; CDR3nt: TGTGCCAGCAGGTCGACAAACCCCCAAGAGACCCAGTACTTC; CDR3aa: CASRSTNPQETQYF
d_gene: TRBD2; j_gene: TRBJ2-7; abundance: NA; v_gene: TRBV2; CDR3nt: TGTGCCAGCAGTGACGGGCGGGAGGCTCCCGAGCAGTACTTC; CDR3aa: CASSDGREAPEQYF
d_gene: TRBD2; j_gene: TRBJ2-7; abundance: NA; v_gene: TRBV4-2; CDR3nt: TGTGCCAGCAGCCAAGACCGGGGGGGGTCCTACGAGCAGTACTTC; CDR3aa: CASSQDRGGSYEQYF
d_gene: TRBD2; j_gene: TRBJ2-1; abundance: NA; v_gene: TRBV10-3; CDR3nt: TGTGCCATCAGCGAGGGGAGGGGTGAGCAGTTCTTC; CDR3aa: CAISEGRGEQFF
d_gene: TRBD2; j_gene: TRBJ2-7; abundance: NA; v_gene: TRBV7-2; CDR3nt: TGTGCCAGCAGCTTAGAGGGCGGGGGCTACGAGCAGTACTTC; CDR3aa: CASSLEGGGYEQYF
d_gene: TRBD1; j_gene: TRBJ2-7; abundance: NA; v_gene: TRBV5-8; CDR3nt: TGTGCCAGCAGCTGGGACAGCTCCTACGAGCAGTACTTC; CDR3aa: CASSWDSSYEQYF
d_gene: TRBD1; j_gene: TRBJ2-7; abundance: NA; v_gene: TRBV10-3; CDR3nt: TGTGCCATCAGTCCGGGACAGGGGTCCTACGAGCAGTACTTC; CDR3aa: CAISPGQGSYEQYF
d_gene: TRBD2; j_gene: TRBJ2-1; abundance: few; v_gene: TRBV4-3; CDR3nt: TGCGCCAGCAGCCAAACGCTAGCGGAATACAATGAGCAGTTCTTC; CDR3aa: CASSQTLAEYNEQFF
d_gene: NA; j_gene: TRBJ1-2; abundance: NA; v_gene: TRBV4-3; CDR3nt: TGCGCCAGCAGCCATTATAAGTCAGGGCCCGATGGCTACACCTTC; CDR3aa: CASSHYKSGPDGYTF
d_gene: NA; j_gene: TRBJ2-7; abundance: NA; v_gene: TRBV28; CDR3nt: TGTGCCAGCAGTTCGACACCGGTCGGCGAGCAGTACTTC; CDR3aa: CASSSTPVGEQYF
d_gene: TRBD2; j_gene: TRBJ2-1; abundance: once; v_gene: TRBV2; CDR3nt: TGTGCCAGCAGCCAGCTAGCGGGAGCAAGTTGGCCCTACAATGAGCAGTTCTTC; CDR3aa: CASSQLAGASWPYNEQFF
d_gene: TRBD2; j_gene: TRBJ2-3; abundance: NA; v_gene: TRBV9; CDR3nt: TGTGCCAGCAGCCCCGATGGGGGAGGGGACACAGATACGCAGTATTTT; CDR3aa: CASSPDGGGDTDTQYF
d_gene: TRBD1; j_gene: TRBJ2-1; abundance: NA; v_gene: TRBV6-1; CDR3nt: TGTGCCAGTCACGGGACAGGTTACAATGAGCAGTTCTTC; CDR3aa: CASHGTGYNEQFF
d_gene: NA; j_gene: TRBJ1-4; abundance: NA; v_gene: TRBV27; CDR3nt: TGTGCCAGCAGTTTTGAGGGACATGGCGAAAAACTGTTTTTT; CDR3aa: CASSFEGHGEKLFF
d_gene: TRBD1; j_gene: TRBJ1-2; abundance: NA; v_gene: TRBV5-5; CDR3nt: TGTGCCAGCCCGGACAGGGGAAATGGCTACACCTTC; CDR3aa: CASPDRGNGYTF